The 2 T cell receptor beta chains in this list originate from one sample, sequenced in a study of shared clonotypes between healthy human individuals. In the naive CD8 group, cells lacked CD45RO and were positively selected for CCR7, so terminally differentiated effector memory CD45RA+ cells were left out. TCRdb keeps only in-frame clones here, not all; method: immunoSEQ multiplex PCR. The sample includes 2 million to 2.5 million clones, about 92% seen only once; the top ten take under 2%. The sample comprised naive CD8+ T cells from PBMCs. These receptors were obtained from a young man in good health. Some clones in this sample may be carry-over from other donors' samples.

A single count supports this clone. Different DNA sequences within this sample yield the same CDR3. This chain links TRBV7-9 with TRBJ1-4, with unresolved D. This CDR3 has 12 amino acids. Per germline, CDR1 SEHNR and CDR2 FQNEAQ (reference sequence). V shed 5 bases and J shed 8 bases, with 9 bases lying between them. CDR3 protein: CASSRDSEKLFF. As DNA, the CDR3 is TGTGCCAGCAGCCGGGATTCAGAAAAACTGTTTTTT.

CDR3 bases: TGTGCCAGCAGCGTAGTGGCGGGAGTTCCCCACGAGCAGTACTTC. Residues: CASSVVAGVPHEQYF. This rearrangement joins TRBV9 to TRBJ2-7; 7 nucleotides agree with TRBD2. V lost 0 bases, J lost 5 bases, and 8 bases stayed unmatched. The germline CDR1 and CDR2 sequences are SGDLS and YYNGEE. The CDR3 runs to 15 residues.